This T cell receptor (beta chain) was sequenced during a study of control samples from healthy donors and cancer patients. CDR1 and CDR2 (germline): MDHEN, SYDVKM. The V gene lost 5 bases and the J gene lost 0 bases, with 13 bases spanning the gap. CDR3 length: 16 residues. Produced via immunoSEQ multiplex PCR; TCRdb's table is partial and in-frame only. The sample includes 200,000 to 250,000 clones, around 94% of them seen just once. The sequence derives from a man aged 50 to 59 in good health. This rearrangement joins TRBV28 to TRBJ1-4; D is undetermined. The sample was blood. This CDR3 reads CASSPRNLATNEKLFF. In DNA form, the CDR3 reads TGTGCCAGCAGTCCGAGGAACCTTGCAACTAATGAAAAACTGTTTTTT.